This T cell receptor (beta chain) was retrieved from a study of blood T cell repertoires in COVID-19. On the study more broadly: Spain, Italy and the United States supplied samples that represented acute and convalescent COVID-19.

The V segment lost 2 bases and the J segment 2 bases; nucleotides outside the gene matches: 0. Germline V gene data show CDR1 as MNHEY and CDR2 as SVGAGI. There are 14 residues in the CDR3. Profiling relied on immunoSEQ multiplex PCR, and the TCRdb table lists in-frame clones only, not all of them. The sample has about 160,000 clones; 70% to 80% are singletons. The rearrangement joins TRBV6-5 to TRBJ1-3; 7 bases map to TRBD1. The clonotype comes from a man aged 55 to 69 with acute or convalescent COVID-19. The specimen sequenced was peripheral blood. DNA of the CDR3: TGTGCCAGCAGTTACGGACAGGCTGGAAACACCATATATTTT. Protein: CASSYGQAGNTIYF.